These 18 T cell receptor beta chains were all obtained from the same sample, sequenced in a study of T cells in localized non-small cell lung cancer. Using immunoSEQ multiplex PCR, the repertoire was profiled, and TCRdb retains in-frame clones only, with some absent. The table lists approximately 41,000 clones, 86% of them singletons. This specimen consisted of peripheral blood, obtained before any cancer treatment. The receptors were gathered from a woman aged 18-49 years with stage III lung adenocarcinoma.

The chain employs TRBV11-3 and TRBJ2-7, with TRBD1 matching over 7 bases. Germline V lookup: CDR1 SGHNT, CDR2 YENEEA. This CDR3 has 14 residues. V was pared by 1 base and J by 0 bases, with 0 bases of the junction left unmatched. The CDR3 region is CASSLGDSSYEQYF. The CDR3 nucleotides are TGTGCCAGCAGCTTAGGGGACAGCTCCTACGAGCAGTACTTC.

The V call is TRBV7-9, the J call TRBJ2-2, with TRBD2 as a possible D gene (6 bases). The CDR3 spans 17 residues. CDR1 and CDR2 (germline): SEHNR, FQNEAQ (reference sequence). V was clipped by 3 bases and J by 1 base, with 15 bases between them. For the CDR3, the DNA is TGTGCCAGCAGCTTTAAGAAAACAGCGGGGAACACCGGGGAGCTGTTTTTT. Amino acids: CASSFKKTAGNTGELFF.

V usage is TRBV5-6 and J usage is TRBJ1-2, with D unresolved. In germline, CDR1 is SGHDT, CDR2 YYEEEE. This CDR3 is built from 15 residues. V dropped 0 bases and J dropped 4 bases, with 13 bases sitting between them. This chain's CDR3 is CASSLGQPKGYGYTF. CDR3 nucleotides: TGTGCCAGCAGCTTGGGGCAGCCCAAGGGCTATGGCTACACCTTC.

The chain recombines TRBV28 with TRBJ2-3; 7 nucleotides agree with TRBD2. This CDR3 is built from 15 residues. V lost 2 bases to trimming and J lost 3 bases; unmatched junction nucleotides: 5. Germline CDR1 and CDR2: MDHEN and SYDVKM. Here the CDR3 DNA reads TGTGCCAGCAGTTTACCGGGGGAGGGGACAGATACGCAGTATTTT. Its translation: CASSLPGEGTDTQYF.

This clone was observed a handful of times. The gene calls are TRBV27 and TRBJ1-4; 9 bases align to TRBD1. CDR3 length: 14 amino acids. Trimming at V came to 9 bases and at J to 7 bases, leaving 9 bases not matched to a gene. The germline V gene encodes CDR1 MNHEY and CDR2 SMNVEV (reference sequence). The CDR3 here is CARETGGLGEKLFF. The DNA for the CDR3 is TGTGCCAGGGAGACAGGGGGGTTGGGTGAAAAACTGTTTTTT.

The rearrangement joins TRBV6-1 to TRBJ2-5; D ambiguous. The CDR3 totals 13 residues. The V end lost 11 bases, the J end lost 5 bases, and 18 bases lay between the germline ends. The germline V gene has CDR1 MNHNS and CDR2 SASEGT. The chain's CDR3 is CASTLPAVETQYF. For the CDR3, the DNA is TGTGCCTCTACACTGCCCGCTGTCGAGACCCAGTACTTC.

The V gene is TRBV6-5, the J gene TRBJ1-2; D is perhaps TRBD1 (6 bases). Between the trimmed V and J ends, which lost 6 bases and 8 bases, there was a span of 19 bases. Germline CDR1 is MNHEY and CDR2 is SVGAGI. The CDR3 length is 14 residues. CDR3 bases: TGTGCCAGCAGACCGGTGACAGGCTCTAAAGGCTACACCTTC. This gives the protein CASRPVTGSKGYTF.

This clone was observed a single time. The chain carries TRBV4-2 and TRBJ1-1, with TRBD1 matching over 8 bases. From germline, CDR1 is LGHNA and CDR2 YNFKEQ. Trimming at V came to 4 bases and at J to 0 bases, leaving 13 bases not matched to a gene. The CDR3 consists of 18 residues. The CDR3 nucleotides read TGTGCCAGCAGCCTCGACAGGGGAGCCTATTCAATGAACACTGAAGCTTTCTTT. This encodes CASSLDRGAYSMNTEAFF.

The genes are TRBV18 and TRBJ2-7, with 8 bases fitting TRBD2. This CDR3 contains 15 residues. V gave up 2 bases and J gave up 3 bases; unmatched junction bases: 6. Germline V gives CDR1 KGHSH, CDR2 LQKENI. In nucleotides, the CDR3 is TGTGCCAGCTCACCAGGTTCGGGAGGGGACTACGAGCAGTACTTC. Protein sequence: CASSPGSGGDYEQYF. Full variable domain (remainder filled in from reference TRBV18 and TRBJ2-7): NAGVMQNPRHLVRRRGQEARLRCSPMKGHSHVYWYRQLPEEGLKFMVYLQKENIIDESGMPKERFSAEFPKEGPSILRIQQVVRGDSAAYFCASSPGSGGDYEQYFGPGTRLTVT.

This rearrangement joins TRBV30 to TRBJ1-6; 11 positions match TRBD1. CDR3 length equals 16 residues. Germline-derived CDR1 and CDR2 are GTSNPN and SVGIG (reference sequence). The V and J ends lost 3 bases and 5 bases, in that order; junction bases with no gene match: 6. The DNA of the CDR3 is TGTGCCTGGAGGGGATCGGGACAGGGGGATAATTCACCCCTCCACTTT. This encodes CAWRGSGQGDNSPLHF.

The chain has TRBV14 and TRBJ2-1, with D maybe TRBD1 (5 bases). V lost 5 bases and J 8 bases, leaving 19 bases between the germline ends. CDR1 and CDR2 (germline): SGHDN, FVKESK. The CDR3 is 15 residues long. This chain's CDR3 is CASSILTELSDEQFF. The CDR3 bases are TGTGCCAGCAGCATATTGACAGAACTTTCGGATGAGCAGTTCTTC.

The chain links TRBV29-1 to TRBJ2-6, with D uncertain. CDR3 length: 17 residues. Germline loops: CDR1 SQVTM, CDR2 ANQGSEA. V was shortened by 2 bases and J by 5 bases, with 19 bases between the two germline ends. Written as DNA, the CDR3 is TGCAGCGTTGAATCAGAACTAATACAAAGTCGGGCCAACGTCCTGACTTTC. Its protein is CSVESELIQSRANVLTF.

The chain employs TRBV9 and TRBJ1-1, with 7 bases identical to TRBD1. Germline V gene lookup returns CDR1 SGDLS and CDR2 YYNGEE. The CDR3 runs to 14 residues. The junction had 4 bases not matched to a gene; V was cut back by 4 bases and J by 1 base. CDR3 sequence (DNA): TGTGCCAGCAGCACCGGACAGGAGAACACTGAAGCTTTCTTT. Amino acid sequence: CASSTGQENTEAFF.

The chain employs TRBV18 and TRBJ1-3; no reliable D call. The CDR3 sequence is 16 residues long. Per the germline V gene, CDR1 is KGHSH and CDR2 is LQKENI. V lost 1 base, J lost 0 bases, and 10 bases lay in between. The CDR3 is CASSPLDGNSGNTIYF. Here the CDR3 DNA reads TGTGCCAGCTCACCACTTGACGGTAACTCTGGAAACACCATATATTTT.

The genes are TRBV6-6 and TRBJ1-4; maybe TRBD1 (6 bases). Per the germline V gene, CDR1 is MNHNY and CDR2 is SVGAGI (reference sequence). Trimming left V 0 bases short and J 10 bases short, with 18 bases between. The CDR3 is made up of 16 amino acids. In DNA, the CDR3 is TGTGCCAGCAGTTACTCGTTGGCAGGGGTAGCGGGAAAACTGTTTTTT. This gives the protein CASSYSLAGVAGKLFF.

This chain uses TRBV6-1 with TRBJ1-4; maybe TRBD1 (5 bases). There are 14 residues in the CDR3. Per the germline V gene, CDR1 is MNHNS and CDR2 is SASEGT. The V gene lost 4 bases and the J gene lost 3 bases, with 9 bases spanning the gap. The chain's CDR3 is CASSGGVANEKLFF. The CDR3 region has the DNA TGTGCCAGCAGTGGGGGGGTCGCTAATGAAAAACTGTTTTTT.

This chain links TRBV5-1 with TRBJ1-2; D might be TRBD1 (6 bases). This CDR3 region has 14 residues. The V end was cut by 2 bases, the J end by 3 bases, with 11 bases between. In germline, CDR1 is SGHRS, CDR2 YFSETQ. The DNA for the CDR3 is TGCGCCAGCAGCTTCCGGACAGATGACTATGGCTACACCTTC. It codes for CASSFRTDDYGYTF.

The rearrangement links TRBV10-2 to TRBJ2-6; TRBD1 might be the D (6 bases). Trimming pared 2 bases from V and 0 bases from J, leaving 14 bases between. This CDR3 is 18 amino acids long. Germline V gives CDR1 WSHSY, CDR2 SAAADI. CDR3 nucleotide sequence: TGCGCCAGCAGTGAGCATGGGCAGGGGTACTCTGGGGCCAACGTCCTGACTTTC. Translation: CASSEHGQGYSGANVLTF.